The 29 T cell receptor beta chains listed next were all sequenced from one sample in a study of CD8 T cells in Susac syndrome. Random hexamers served to reverse transcribe roughly 0.45 to 1 ug RNA. TCRdb independently ran MiXCR on the immunoSEQ multiplex PCR reads; one entry per CDR3 protein. This sample yields hundreds of thousands of distinct CDR3 sequences, of which about 94% are seen a single time; under 0.2% belongs to the top ten. The material sequenced was CD4+ T cells from PBMCs. These receptors were taken from a human donor with Susac syndrome.

The chain has TRBV30 and TRBJ2-3; D assignment may be TRBD1 or TRBD2 (5 bases each). CDR1 is GTSNPN, CDR2 SVGIG, per germline (reference sequence). V shed 2 bases and J shed 6 bases, with 9 bases lying between them. The CDR3 has 12 residues. As DNA, the CDR3 is TGTGCCTGGAGTCGAGGGGAGGATACGCAGTATTTT. Translating gives CAWSRGEDTQYF.

V gene TRBV7-2 combines with J gene TRBJ1-1; D uncertain. Germline CDR1 is SGHTA and CDR2 is FQGNSA. Trimming took off 4 bases at V and 4 bases at J, with 10 bases between the two ends. The CDR3 is 13 residues long. The CDR3 DNA reads TGTGCCAGCAGCTCCCCACTGGGCACTGAAGCTTTCTTT. This encodes CASSSPLGTEAFF.

The rearrangement joins TRBV18 to TRBJ1-6; 7 positions match TRBD1. In germline, CDR1 is KGHSH, CDR2 LQKENI. The CDR3 totals 17 residues. J gave up 6 bases and V 2 bases, and 10 bases lay outside the gene matches. CDR3 sequence: CASSPNQGTAFNSPLHF. In DNA form, the CDR3 reads TGTGCCAGCTCACCAAATCAGGGGACAGCATTTAATTCACCCCTCCACTTT.

The V and J genes are TRBV11-2 and TRBJ2-5, with 8 nucleotides matching TRBD1. J was trimmed by 4 bases and V by 5 bases; bases with no gene match: 9. CDR3 length: 15 residues. Germline CDR1 is SGHAT and CDR2 is FQNNGV. CDR3 sequence: CASSRDGQGGETQYF. CDR3 DNA sequence: TGTGCCAGCAGCCGGGACGGACAGGGAGGAGAGACCCAGTACTTC.

The chain has TRBV12-3 or TRBV12-4 and TRBJ1-2; D gene uncertain. V lost 1 base and J 10 bases, leaving 13 bases between the germline ends. The CDR3 covers 13 residues. CDR3 amino acids: CASSLDGTIDYTF. The DNA of the CDR3 is TGTGCCAGCAGTTTAGACGGTACGATTGACTACACCTTC.

The V call is TRBV5-1, the J call TRBJ2-3; the match to TRBD2 covers 8 bases. V dropped 1 base and J dropped 4; count of bases not matched to a gene: 5. The CDR3 has 15 residues. Germline values: CDR1 SGHRS, CDR2 YFSETQ. CDR3 protein: CASSLTGGRPDTQYF. DNA for the CDR3: TGCGCCAGCAGCTTGACGGGGGGGCGGCCAGATACGCAGTATTTT. Full variable domain (remainder filled in from reference TRBV5-1 and TRBJ2-3): KAGVTQTPRYLIKTRGQQVTLSCSPISGHRSVSWYQQTPGQGLQFLFEYFSETQRNKGNFPGRFSGRQFSNSRSEMNVSTLELGDSALYLCASSLTGGRPDTQYFGPGTRLTVL.

This clonotype was seen only a few times. The genes are TRBV7-2 and TRBJ1-1; 9 bases match TRBD1. Germline assignment: CDR1 SGHTA and CDR2 FQGNSA. V lost 5 bases, J lost 6 bases, and 16 bases stayed unmatched. CDR3 length: 17 residues. CDR3 residues: CASSPPLRDRVNSEAFF. In DNA, the CDR3 is TGTGCCAGCAGCCCCCCTCTGAGGGACAGGGTTAACTCTGAAGCTTTCTTT.

This sequence joins TRBV7-9 and TRBJ1-2, with unresolved D. In germline, CDR1 is SEHNR, CDR2 FQNEAQ (reference sequence). V was clipped by 1 base and J by 4 bases, with 10 bases between them. This CDR3 is 14 amino acids long. The CDR3, as DNA: TGTGCCAGCAGCTTAGAGGCAGGATCCTATGGCTACACCTTC. It codes for CASSLEAGSYGYTF. The full variable domain, its missing parts supplied by reference TRBV7-9 and TRBJ1-2, is DTGVSQNPRHKITKRGQNVTFRCDPISEHNRLYWYRQTLGQGPEFLTYFQNEAQLEKSRLLSDRFSAERPKGSFSTLEIQRTEQGDSAMYLCASSLEAGSYGYTFGSGTRLTVV.

The chain joins TRBV24-1 to TRBJ2-3, with D unresolved. Germline lookup yields CDR1 KGHDR and CDR2 SFDVKD. The CDR3 covers 14 residues. The germline V and J ends were trimmed by 8 bases and 4 bases, with 15 bases remaining between them. CDR3 amino acids: CATNRHRPPDTQYF. CDR3 DNA sequence: TGTGCCACCAATCGCCACCGCCCGCCAGATACGCAGTATTTT.

This clonotype has a single count. The chain employs TRBV27 and TRBJ2-7; no clear D. Germline V gene data show CDR1 as MNHEY and CDR2 as SMNVEV (reference sequence). The CDR3 covers 13 residues. V was cut by 4 bases and J by 2 bases, with 9 bases left in between. CDR3 in DNA: TGTGCCAGCAGTTCGGCAACGGCCTACGAGCAGTACTTC. This translates into CASSSATAYEQYF.

V gene TRBV4-3 combines with J gene TRBJ1-1; tentatively, D is TRBD1 (6 bases). The CDR3 runs 13 residues. Germline CDR1 is LGHNA and CDR2 is YSLEER. The germline V and J ends were trimmed by 3 bases and 10 bases, with 15 bases remaining between them. CDR3 coding DNA: TGCGCCAGCAGCCAGGGGACCCAGGGGAGAGCTTTCTTT. It codes for CASSQGTQGRAFF.

This clonotype has only one observation. The chain couples TRBV5-1 to TRBJ2-2; D is unclear. The V end lost 1 base, the J end lost 6 bases, and 7 bases lay between the germline ends. The V gene's germline CDR1 is SGHRS and CDR2 YFSETQ. This CDR3 spans 13 amino acids. The CDR3 loop is CASSLSVSGELFF. CDR3 coding DNA: TGCGCCAGCAGCTTGTCTGTGTCCGGGGAGCTGTTTTTT.

This chain connects TRBV25-1 to TRBJ1-3; no definite D call. Deletions cut 1 base from V and 0 bases from J, with 7 bases between. This CDR3 is 15 amino acids long. Germline V gene data show CDR1 as MGHDK and CDR2 as SYGVNS. CDR3 DNA sequence: TGTGCCAGCAGTGAATTAACAATCTCTGGAAACACCATATATTTT. This encodes CASSELTISGNTIYF. The full variable domain, in which reference TRBV25-1 and TRBJ1-3 provide the parts outside the CDR3, is EADIYQTPRYLVIGTGKKITLECSQTMGHDKMYWYQQDPGMELHLIHYSYGVNSTEKGDLSSESTVSRIRTEHFPLTLESARPSHTSQYLCASSELTISGNTIYFGEGSWLTVV.

CDR3 in amino acids: CASSLSPRTDTQYF. CDR3 DNA: TGTGCCAGCAGCTTAAGCCCTCGCACAGATACGCAGTATTTT. The chain employs TRBV11-2 and TRBJ2-3; no reliable D call. With 2 bases removed from V and 1 base from J, the gap between germline ends came to 7 bases. CDR1 and CDR2 (germline): SGHAT, FQNNGV. The CDR3 contains 14 residues.

The V and J genes are TRBV20-1 and TRBJ2-5; no reliable D call. V was pared by 3 bases and J by 5 bases, with 13 bases between. This CDR3 comprises 13 residues. Germline CDR1 reads DFQATT; CDR2 reads SNEGSKA (reference sequence). This chain's CDR3 is CSASLISGETQYF. Written as DNA, the CDR3 is TGCAGTGCTAGTCTGATAAGTGGGGAGACCCAGTACTTC.

This rearrangement joins TRBV20-1 to TRBJ1-6; the D is unclear. This CDR3 comprises 14 residues. Trimming removed 2 bases at V and 5 bases at J, with 10 bases between. Per germline, CDR1 DFQATT and CDR2 SNEGSKA (reference sequence). In DNA form, the CDR3 reads TGCAGTGCTAGACGAGATAGAAATAATTCACCCCTCCACTTT. Translating it yields CSARRDRNNSPLHF.

The chain carries TRBV5-1 and TRBJ2-2; 10 bases fit TRBD1. V gave up 3 bases and J gave up 7 bases; unmatched junction bases: 12. The CDR3 loop spans 17 amino acids. Per germline, CDR1 SGHRS and CDR2 YFSETQ. The CDR3 sequence: CASSYMPGTGAGGELFF. CDR3 bases: TGCGCCAGCAGCTATATGCCGGGGACAGGGGCCGGCGGGGAGCTGTTTTTT.

The J gene is TRBJ1-1, the V gene TRBV18; D perhaps matches TRBD1 (5 bases). The germline gives CDR1 KGHSH, CDR2 LQKENI. The CDR3 is 13 amino acids. With 4 bases removed from V and 5 bases from J, the gap between germline ends came to 11 bases. CDR3 sequence (DNA): TGTGCCAGCTCACTGCCGGGGGGAACTGAAGCTTTCTTT. This codes for CASSLPGGTEAFF.

This clonotype was counted between two and nine times. The gene calls are TRBV5-1 and TRBJ1-1; D ambiguous. V was clipped by 0 bases and J by 3 bases, with 6 bases between them. The CDR3 contains 13 residues. Germline V CDR1 and CDR2: SGHRS, YFSETQ. CDR3 region: CASSLEMHTEAFF. The CDR3 bases are TGCGCCAGCAGCTTGGAGATGCACACTGAAGCTTTCTTT.

This clonotype appeared a single time. This sequence joins TRBV9 and TRBJ1-6, with 8 nucleotides matching TRBD1. The CDR3 spans 15 residues. Per the germline V gene, CDR1 is SGDLS and CDR2 is YYNGEE. V shed 0 bases, J shed 8 bases, and the junction held 4 bases outside the gene matches. The DNA of the CDR3 is TGTGCCAGCAGCGTAGATGGACAGGGCTATTCACCCCTCCACTTT. Protein product: CASSVDGQGYSPLHF.

The chain carries TRBV5-1 and TRBJ2-7; TRBD2 agrees at 7 bases. After removal of 1 base from V and 3 bases from J, the junction contained 4 bases not matched to a gene. The CDR3 runs 14 residues. CDR1 SGHRS and CDR2 YFSETQ come from the germline V gene. CDR3 loop: CASSLSGGDYEQYF. The DNA of the CDR3 is TGCGCCAGCAGCTTGAGTGGGGGGGACTACGAGCAGTACTTC.

The rearrangement joins TRBV11-2 to TRBJ2-5; D ambiguous. The CDR3 totals 13 residues. Germline-derived CDR1 and CDR2 are SGHAT and FQNNGV. Trimming took off 3 bases at V and 4 bases at J, with 9 bases between the two ends. This chain's CDR3 is CASSLGWLETQYF. DNA of the CDR3: TGTGCCAGCAGCTTGGGGTGGTTAGAGACCCAGTACTTC.

The chain has TRBV6-5 and TRBJ1-2; no clear D gene. Germline V CDR1 and CDR2: MNHEY, SVGAGI. This CDR3 is built from 13 residues. Trimming removed 4 bases at V and 6 bases at J, with 12 bases between. The CDR3 nucleotides are TGTGCCAGCAGTTTTCTCCTTAGGGATGGCTACACCTTC. It encodes CASSFLLRDGYTF.

The chain carries TRBV11-2 and TRBJ2-1; D is undetermined. Trimming took 5 bases from V and 4 from J, leaving 15 bases between them. The CDR3 is made up of 15 amino acids. The germline V gene encodes CDR1 SGHAT and CDR2 FQNNGV. The CDR3 loop is CASSLVGSGYNEQFF. The CDR3 DNA follows: TGTGCCAGCAGCCTAGTGGGGTCTGGGTACAATGAGCAGTTCTTC. Based on the CDR3 plus reference TRBV11-2 and TRBJ2-1, the full variable domain is EAGVAQSPRYKIIEKRQSVAFWCNPISGHATLYWYQQILGQGPKLLIQFQNNGVVDDSQLPKDRFSAERLKGVDSTLKIQPAKLEDSAVYLCASSLVGSGYNEQFFGPGTRLTVL.

This sequence joins TRBV14 and TRBJ2-5; D is possibly TRBD2 (5 bases). Germline V lookup: CDR1 SGHDN, CDR2 FVKESK. V was trimmed by 4 bases and J by 2 bases, leaving 11 bases between them. The CDR3 has 14 residues. CDR3 loop: CASSLRLTQETQYF. Here the CDR3 DNA reads TGTGCCAGCAGCCTACGACTAACTCAAGAGACCCAGTACTTC.

V usage is TRBV20-1 and J usage is TRBJ2-5, with 7 positions matching TRBD2. V dropped 1 base and J dropped 4; count of bases not matched to a gene: 6. Germline loops: CDR1 DFQATT, CDR2 SNEGSKA (reference sequence). The length of the CDR3 is 14 residues. CDR3 region: CSARGEGFGETQYF. In DNA, the CDR3 is TGCAGTGCTAGAGGGGAGGGATTTGGAGAGACCCAGTACTTC.

The gene calls are TRBV6-1 and TRBJ2-3; 8 nucleotides agree with TRBD1. V was clipped by 6 bases and J by 2 bases; unmatched bases: 7. CDR1 is MNHNS and CDR2 is SASEGT in the germline V gene. CDR3 length equals 15 residues. CDR3 protein: CASSVDRVDTDTQYF. In nucleotides, the CDR3 is TGTGCCAGCAGCGTGGACAGGGTTGACACAGATACGCAGTATTTT.

The CDR3 reads CSVGTGGGEQYF. For the CDR3, the DNA is TGCAGCGTTGGGACAGGGGGTGGCGAGCAGTACTTC. This sequence joins TRBV29-1 and TRBJ2-7; 10 bases are shared with TRBD1. The CDR3 has 12 residues. The germline gives CDR1 SQVTM, CDR2 ANQGSEA. Trimming removed 4 bases from V and 6 bases from J; junction bases left unmatched: 3.

The chain employs TRBV15 and TRBJ2-3, with 8 bases aligning to TRBD2. The CDR3 covers 14 residues. V shed 1 base and J 4 bases; nucleotides not matched to a gene: 1. The germline V gene has CDR1 LNHNV and CDR2 YYDKDF (reference sequence). The CDR3 coding sequence is TGTGCCACCAGCAGAGCGGGGGGGGCAGATACGCAGTATTTT. Translating it yields CATSRAGGADTQYF.